This T cell receptor (beta chain) was identified in a study of blood T cell repertoires in COVID-19. Only in-frame clones appear in the TCRdb table, and some are missing; sequencing was by immunoSEQ multiplex PCR. Of some 150,000 clones listed, approximately 83% are singletons. V lost 5 bases to trimming and J lost 4 bases, with 20 bases between them. The germline CDR1 and CDR2 sequences are SQVTM and ANQGSEA. The CDR3 has 15 residues. This clone was observed once. The source is a woman in her fifties or sixties with COVID-19, enrolled during active disease. Input material: peripheral blood. The V gene is TRBV29-1, the J gene TRBJ1-2; the D gene is possibly TRBD1 (5 bases). The CDR3 DNA reads as TGCAGCGTTACGAGGAAAGGGCAGGGAGGCTATGGCTACACCTTC. This gives the protein CSVTRKGQGGYGYTF.